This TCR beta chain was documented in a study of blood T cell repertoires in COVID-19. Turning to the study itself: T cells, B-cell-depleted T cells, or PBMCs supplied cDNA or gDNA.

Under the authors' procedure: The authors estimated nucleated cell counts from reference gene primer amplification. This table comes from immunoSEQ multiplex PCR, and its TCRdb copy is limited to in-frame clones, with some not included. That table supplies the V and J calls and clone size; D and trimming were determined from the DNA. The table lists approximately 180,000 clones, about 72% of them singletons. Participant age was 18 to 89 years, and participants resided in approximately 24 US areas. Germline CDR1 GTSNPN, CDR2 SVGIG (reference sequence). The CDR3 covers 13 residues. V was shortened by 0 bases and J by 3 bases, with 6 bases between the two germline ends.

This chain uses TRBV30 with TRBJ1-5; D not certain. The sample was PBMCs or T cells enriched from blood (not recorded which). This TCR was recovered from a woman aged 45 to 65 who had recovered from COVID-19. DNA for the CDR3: TGTGCCTGGAGTGTTGAGGACAATCAGCCCCAGCATTTT. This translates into CAWSVEDNQPQHF. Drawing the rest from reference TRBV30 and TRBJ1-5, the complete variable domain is SQTIHQWPATLVQPVGSPLSLECTVEGTSNPNLYWYRQAAGRGLQLLFYSVGIGQISSEVPQNLSASRPQDRQFILSSKKLLLSDSGFYLCAWSVEDNQPQHFGDGTRLSIL.